Sequencing of this T cell receptor beta chain was carried out in a study of control samples from healthy donors and cancer patients. From germline, CDR1 is SGHKS and CDR2 YYEKEE (reference sequence). The CDR3 covers 13 residues. The V end was cut by 0 bases, the J end by 6 bases, with 6 bases between. Generated by immunoSEQ multiplex PCR, the TCRdb table keeps only in-frame clones and is missing some. The data contain 65,000 to 100,000 clones, more than 75% of them singletons. The chain couples TRBV5-5 to TRBJ2-2; D uncertain. Input material: blood. The clonotype comes from a man aged 50-60 years in good health. The CDR3 DNA reads as TGTGCCAGCAGCTTGGGAGATGCCGGGGAGCTGTTTTTT. This codes for CASSLGDAGELFF.